These 26 T cell receptor beta chains originate from one sample sequenced in a study of shared clonotypes between healthy human individuals. Libraries were prepared by immunoSEQ multiplex PCR; TCRdb keeps only in-frame clonotypes and omits some of them. Here the sample spans more than 550,000 clones, roughly nine tenths being singletons. Naive-designated CD8 cells lacked CD45RO, were positively enriched for CCR7, and omitted terminally differentiated effector memory CD45RA+ cells. Sequencing was performed on naive CD8+ T cells sorted from blood. These receptors all stem from a man younger than 45 in good health.

The chain combines TRBV13 with TRBJ2-2; 8 nucleotides align to TRBD2. V lost 6 bases, J lost 0 bases, and 9 bases stayed unmatched. The length of the CDR3 is 17 residues. The germline V gene encodes CDR1 PRHDT and CDR2 FYEKMQ (reference sequence). The CDR3 sequence is CASRRAGDTTNTGELFF. CDR3 bases: TGTGCCAGCAGACGAGCGGGGGACACTACGAACACCGGGGAGCTGTTTTTT.

The chain joins TRBV4-2 to TRBJ2-7, with a tentative D call TRBD2 (5 bases). The germline V gene has CDR1 LGHNA and CDR2 YNFKEQ. The V and J ends lost 0 bases and 2 bases respectively, with 20 bases between them. This CDR3 spans 18 amino acids. Here the CDR3 reads CASSQDRKLVSVTYEQYF. The DNA of the CDR3 is TGTGCCAGCAGCCAAGACCGTAAACTAGTCTCGGTTACCTACGAGCAGTACTTC.

The chain links TRBV18 to TRBJ1-3; the D is unclear. Germline CDR1 reads KGHSH; CDR2 reads LQKENI. There are 15 residues in the CDR3. The V gene lost 4 bases and the J gene lost 0 bases, with 10 bases spanning the gap. The CDR3 bases are TGTGCCAGCTCACGAAACTCAGACTCTGGAAACACCATATATTTT. Its protein product is CASSRNSDSGNTIYF.

The chain uses TRBV27 and TRBJ1-1, with TRBD1 as a possible D gene (5 bases). CDR3 size: 14 residues. Germline lookup yields CDR1 MNHEY and CDR2 SMNVEV (reference sequence). Trimming cost V 5 bases and J 5 bases, with 15 bases left between them. The CDR3 nucleotides are TGTGCCAGCAGTCCGCGGGGGGGGGAAACTGAAGCTTTCTTT. It codes for CASSPRGGETEAFF.

This chain connects TRBV7-3 to TRBJ2-7, with D unresolved. This CDR3 comprises 13 residues. The germline V gene has CDR1 SGHTA and CDR2 FQGTGA. Trimming left V 6 bases short and J 0 bases short, with 9 bases between. CDR3 loop: CASRREDSYEQYF. The DNA of the CDR3 is TGTGCCAGCAGACGCGAAGACTCCTACGAGCAGTACTTC.

The chain links TRBV19 to TRBJ2-7; D may be TRBD2 (5 bases). Germline CDR1 is LNHDA and CDR2 is SQIVND (reference sequence). This CDR3 has 15 residues. V lost 4 bases and J lost 3, with 16 bases in between. The CDR3 loop is CASSTGIYGDYEQYF. CDR3 nucleotide sequence: TGTGCCAGTAGTACCGGGATTTACGGCGACTACGAGCAGTACTTC. Full variable domain (outside the CDR3, taken from reference TRBV19 and TRBJ2-7): DGGITQSPKYLFRKEGQNVTLSCEQNLNHDAMYWYRQDPGQGLRLIYYSQIVNDFQKGDIAEGYSVSREKKESFPLTVTSAQKNPTAFYLCASSTGIYGDYEQYFGPGTRLTVT.

This clone was detected only a few times. This chain links TRBV11-2 with TRBJ1-2; D perhaps matches TRBD1 (6 bases). Germline V lookup: CDR1 SGHAT, CDR2 FQNNGV. Between the trimmed V and J ends, which lost 1 base and 7 bases, there was a span of 10 bases. The CDR3 runs to 13 residues. Here the CDR3 reads CASSLVQGSGYTF. CDR3 DNA sequence: TGTGCCAGCAGCTTAGTCCAGGGGTCTGGCTACACCTTC. The full variable domain, rest sourced from reference TRBV11-2 and TRBJ1-2, is EAGVAQSPRYKIIEKRQSVAFWCNPISGHATLYWYQQILGQGPKLLIQFQNNGVVDDSQLPKDRFSAERLKGVDSTLKIQPAKLEDSAVYLCASSLVQGSGYTFGSGTRLTVV.

This sequence joins TRBV29-1 and TRBJ1-1, with a weak D call TRBD1 (5 bases). Germline V lookup: CDR1 SQVTM, CDR2 ANQGSEA. This CDR3 has 15 amino acids. The V end lost 6 bases, the J end lost 0 bases, and 17 bases lay between the germline ends. In DNA form, the CDR3 reads TGCAGCGTGGGTGATTCCGGGGGAATGAACACTGAAGCTTTCTTT. Protein product: CSVGDSGGMNTEAFF.

CDR3 residues: CASSLMRVQPQHF. The CDR3 DNA reads as TGTGCCAGCAGTTTAATGCGAGTTCAGCCCCAGCATTTT. This chain uses TRBV28 with TRBJ1-5; no clear D gene. V was shortened by 2 bases and J by 6 bases, with 8 bases between the two germline ends. Germline V gene sequence: CDR1 MDHEN, CDR2 SYDVKM. This CDR3 region has 13 residues.

CDR3 nucleotides: TGTGCCAGCAGTATCAAGACCGAGAGGGGTCAGCCCCAGCATTTT. It encodes CASSIKTERGQPQHF. V gene TRBV28 combines with J gene TRBJ1-5, with a possible D match to TRBD1 (5 bases). The CDR3 has 15 residues. Trimming removed 5 bases at V and 6 bases at J, with 17 bases between. CDR1 is MDHEN and CDR2 is SYDVKM in the germline V gene.

The V gene is TRBV28, the J gene TRBJ2-1; weak D call: TRBD2 (5 bases). Trimming took 5 bases from V and 3 from J, leaving 14 bases between them. This CDR3 is built from 15 residues. CDR1 is MDHEN and CDR2 is SYDVKM in the germline V gene. Written as DNA, the CDR3 is TGTGCCAGCAGTCTGCCTCCCCGGGGCTACAATGAGCAGTTCTTC. Its translation is CASSLPPRGYNEQFF.

V is TRBV28 and J is TRBJ1-2, with a weak D call TRBD1 (6 bases). The ends were cut back, 6 bases at V and 0 bases at J, with 11 bases in the middle. The CDR3 length is 14 residues. The germline V gene encodes CDR1 MDHEN and CDR2 SYDVKM. This chain's CDR3 is CASSHRDSNYGYTF. The DNA of the CDR3 is TGTGCCAGCAGCCACAGGGATTCTAACTATGGCTACACCTTC.

This clone was found once. V is TRBV7-9 and J is TRBJ1-4; TRBD1 matches 9 bases. Unmatched junction bases numbered 9, after V lost 5 bases and J lost 2 bases. The germline V gene has CDR1 SEHNR and CDR2 FQNEAQ (reference sequence). CDR3 length equals 17 residues. The CDR3 nucleotides read TGTGCCAGCAGCCAATCCGGGACAGGGAGGACTAATGAAAAACTGTTTTTT. Translating it yields CASSQSGTGRTNEKLFF.

In regard to this clone: The same CDR3 can be traced to other DNA sequences in this sample. V gene TRBV28 combines with J gene TRBJ1-5; 9 positions agree with TRBD1. Germline CDR1 reads MDHEN; CDR2 reads SYDVKM. The V gene end was trimmed by 4 bases and the J gene end by 2 bases; junction bases not matched to a gene: 3. The CDR3 has 15 amino acids. The CDR3 here is CASSYRGLGNQPQHF. The CDR3 nucleotides read TGTGCCAGCAGTTACAGGGGGCTTGGCAATCAGCCCCAGCATTTT.

This clone was seen only once. The rearrangement uses TRBV19 and TRBJ2-1, with a possible D match to TRBD2 (5 bases). The CDR3 extends over 15 amino acids. Germline V gives CDR1 LNHDA, CDR2 SQIVND (reference sequence). Trimming pared 3 bases from V and 2 bases from J, leaving 11 bases between. The CDR3 reads CASSMGGGAYNEQFF. The CDR3 nucleotides read TGTGCCAGTAGTATGGGTGGAGGTGCCTACAATGAGCAGTTCTTC.

The V and J genes are TRBV11-2 and TRBJ2-7; 10 nucleotides align to TRBD1. The germline V gene encodes CDR1 SGHAT and CDR2 FQNNGV. J lost 4 bases, V lost 4 bases, and 1 base had no gene match. The CDR3 extends over 13 amino acids. CDR3 sequence (DNA): TGTGCCAGCAGCTCGGGACAGGGGTACGAGCAGTACTTC. Amino acid sequence: CASSSGQGYEQYF.

The CDR3 DNA reads as TGTGCCAGCAGTCCCGGATGGGAGGAGCAGTACTTC. Its protein product is CASSPGWEEQYF. This chain uses TRBV27 with TRBJ2-7; D might be TRBD2 (5 bases). Germline V gene data show CDR1 as MNHEY and CDR2 as SMNVEV (reference sequence). The CDR3 extends over 12 amino acids. Trimming left V 5 bases short and J 7 bases short, with 12 bases between.

The chain couples TRBV5-6 to TRBJ1-2; possibly TRBD1 for D (5 bases). The CDR3 sequence is 15 residues long. Trimming left V 7 bases short and J 4 bases short, with 20 bases between. Per germline, CDR1 SGHDT and CDR2 YYEEEE. In DNA form, the CDR3 reads TGTGCCAGCCGACGGGGCTCCCTCTTCCCCTATGGCTACACCTTC. This translates into CASRRGSLFPYGYTF.

J is TRBJ2-7 and V is TRBV9; 7 positions agree with TRBD1. This CDR3 has 13 residues. CDR1 SGDLS and CDR2 YYNGEE come from the germline V gene. With 0 bases clipped from V and 5 bases from J, the junction kept 2 bases outside the gene matches. The CDR3 region is CASSVVTGDEQYF. Here the CDR3 DNA reads TGTGCCAGCAGCGTAGTCACAGGGGACGAGCAGTACTTC.

For this clone: Other DNA sequences in this sample translate to the same CDR3. The gene calls are TRBV27 and TRBJ1-5; D unresolved. The CDR3 sequence is 13 residues long. Trimming shortened V by 5 bases and J by 4 bases, and 9 bases separated the two germline ends. Germline lookup yields CDR1 MNHEY and CDR2 SMNVEV (reference sequence). In DNA, the CDR3 is TGTGCCAGCAGTCTAGGACGGAATCAGCCCCAGCATTTT. Translated, it gives CASSLGRNQPQHF.

The chain's CDR3 is CASSRRELGGEQYF. The CDR3 nucleotides are TGTGCCAGCAGTCGCAGGGAGCTGGGAGGCGAGCAGTACTTC. The rearrangement uses TRBV27 and TRBJ2-7; TRBD2 is a possible D gene (6 bases). V gave up 5 bases and J gave up 6 bases, with 17 bases separating them. This CDR3 region has 14 residues. Germline V gene data show CDR1 as MNHEY and CDR2 as SMNVEV (reference sequence).

The chain joins TRBV5-4 to TRBJ2-3; 13 nucleotides align to TRBD2. This CDR3 spans 16 amino acids. After removal of 5 bases from V and 2 bases from J, the junction contained 5 bases not matched to a gene. The germline V gene has CDR1 SGHNT and CDR2 YYREEE (reference sequence). CDR3 sequence: CASSPGTSGVTDTQYF. The CDR3 DNA follows: TGTGCCAGCAGTCCCGGGACTAGCGGGGTCACAGATACGCAGTATTTT. Full variable domain (outside the CDR3, taken from reference TRBV5-4 and TRBJ2-3): ETGVTQSPTHLIKTRGQQVTLRCSSQSGHNTVSWYQQALGQGPQFIFQYYREEENGRGNFPPRFSGLQFPNYSSELNVNALELDDSALYLCASSPGTSGVTDTQYFGPGTRLTVL.

The chain is built from TRBV27 and TRBJ2-1; TRBD2 matches at 10 bases. This CDR3 has 15 residues. The V gene's germline CDR1 is MNHEY and CDR2 SMNVEV (reference sequence). V gave up 5 bases and J gave up 2 bases; unmatched junction bases: 3. The CDR3 DNA reads as TGTGCCAGCAGTCCGGGACTAGCGACCTACAATGAGCAGTTCTTC. Its translation: CASSPGLATYNEQFF.

This rearrangement joins TRBV6-5 to TRBJ2-7; TRBD1 matches at 7 bases. CDR3 size: 13 residues. Losses at the gene ends were 6 bases for V and 4 bases for J; bases not matched to a gene: 6. Germline loops: CDR1 MNHEY, CDR2 SVGAGI. Here the CDR3 DNA reads TGTGCCAGCAGACCGGGACAGTATTACGAGCAGTACTTC. Translation: CASRPGQYYEQYF.

This chain links TRBV2 with TRBJ2-7, with 7 bases identical to TRBD2. The CDR3 runs 13 residues. After removal of 8 bases from V and 3 bases from J, the junction contained 7 bases not matched to a gene. In germline, CDR1 is SNHLY, CDR2 FYNNEI. The CDR3 spells CASCSREDYEQYF. The CDR3 DNA reads as TGTGCCAGCTGCAGTCGGGAGGACTACGAGCAGTACTTC.

The V call is TRBV11-2, the J call TRBJ1-4; D gene uncertain. Trimming cost V 1 base and J 6 bases, with 6 bases left between them. The CDR3 has 13 amino acids. In germline, CDR1 is SGHAT, CDR2 FQNNGV. CDR3 sequence reads: CASSLVGYEKLFF. The CDR3 region has the DNA TGTGCCAGCAGCTTAGTAGGGTATGAAAAACTGTTTTTT.